This record concerns one T cell receptor (beta chain) sequence. The assay was immunoSEQ multiplex PCR, and TCRdb's table has in-frame clones only and misses some. The repertoire includes tens of thousands of clones, around 93% of them detected once, and 2.5% to 3% sits in the top ten. The record originates from a study of T cell changes during pregnancy in multiple sclerosis. The TCR comes from a female donor with multiple sclerosis, enrolled in a pregnancy study. This specimen was peripheral blood, taken in the second trimester of pregnancy.

The CDR3 here is CASSWSGGRKDTQYF. The DNA of the CDR3 is TGTGCCAGCAGCTGGAGCGGGGGTCGGAAAGATACGCAGTATTTT. The rearrangement joins TRBV5-4 to TRBJ2-3; 8 nucleotides line up with TRBD2. The trim removed 3 bases at V and 5 bases at J, leaving 8 bases unmatched. The CDR3 contains 15 residues. Germline values: CDR1 SGHNT, CDR2 YYREEE (reference sequence).